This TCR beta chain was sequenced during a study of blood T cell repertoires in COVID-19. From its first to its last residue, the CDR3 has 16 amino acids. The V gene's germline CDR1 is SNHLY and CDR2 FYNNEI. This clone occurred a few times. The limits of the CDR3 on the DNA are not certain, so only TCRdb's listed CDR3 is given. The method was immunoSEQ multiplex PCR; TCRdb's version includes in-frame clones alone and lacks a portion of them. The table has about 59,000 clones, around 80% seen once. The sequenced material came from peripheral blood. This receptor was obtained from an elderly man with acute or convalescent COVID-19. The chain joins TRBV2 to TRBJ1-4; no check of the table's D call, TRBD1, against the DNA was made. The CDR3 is CASSSSDRATNEKLFF.